Listed here are 20 T cell receptor beta chains from one sample, sequenced in a study of identical twins. MiXCR, run by TCRdb on the 5' RACE reads, gives a single entry per CDR3 protein. The repertoire holds around 340,000 distinct CDR3 sequences, roughly 10% seen once, with under 10% in the top ten. Sequencing used naive T cells sorted from blood. Receptor source: a woman between 45 and 60 years old in good health.

This clonotype has just one count. The rearrangement links TRBV7-9 to TRBJ2-2, with TRBD2 identical over 8 bases. Germline V lookup: CDR1 SEHNR, CDR2 FQNEAQ (reference sequence). The CDR3 spans 14 residues. With 8 bases clipped from V and 5 bases from J, the junction kept 7 bases outside the gene matches. This CDR3 is CASRTGRGTGELFF. In nucleotides, the CDR3 is TGTGCCAGCCGGACCGGGAGGGGGACCGGGGAGCTGTTTTTT. The entire variable domain, with the rest obtained from reference TRBV7-9 and TRBJ2-2, is as follows: DTGVSQNPRHKITKRGQNVTFRCDPISEHNRLYWYRQTLGQGPEFLTYFQNEAQLEKSRLLSDRFSAERPKGSFSTLEIQRTEQGDSAMYLCASRTGRGTGELFFGEGSRLTVL.

This clonotype was seen ten or more times. The chain uses TRBV27 and TRBJ2-1; D unclear. CDR3 size: 14 residues. CDR1 is MNHEY and CDR2 is SMNVEV in the germline V gene (reference sequence). Trimming took 5 bases from V and 5 from J, leaving 13 bases between them. CDR3 nucleotide sequence: TGTGCCAGCAGTACCGTGAGGCTACACAATGAGCAGTTCTTC. Amino acids: CASSTVRLHNEQFF.

This clonotype was counted only a few times. The genes are TRBV25-1 and TRBJ2-5, with D perhaps matching TRBD1 (5 bases). The CDR3 spans 13 residues. V was shortened by 3 bases and J by 4 bases, with 9 bases between the two germline ends. Looked up from germline, CDR1 is MGHDK and CDR2 is SYGVNS. CDR3 amino acids: CASSEGPPETQYF. Here the CDR3 DNA reads TGTGCCAGCAGTGAGGGGCCGCCAGAGACCCAGTACTTC.

Only a few counts were recorded for this clonotype. The chain joins TRBV5-1 to TRBJ1-2; D gene uncertain. The CDR3 is 12 residues long. CDR1 is SGHRS and CDR2 is YFSETQ in the germline V gene. V was pared by 0 bases and J by 6 bases, with 6 bases between. The CDR3 coding sequence is TGCGCCAGCAGCTTGGGTGATAATGGCTACACCTTC. Translating gives CASSLGDNGYTF.

A few counts support this clonotype. The chain links TRBV11-2 to TRBJ2-7; D might be TRBD2 (5 bases). The CDR3 runs to 17 residues. Germline V gene lookup returns CDR1 SGHAT and CDR2 FQNNGV. With 4 bases removed from V and 3 bases from J, the gap between germline ends came to 22 bases. This chain's CDR3 is CASSSRGRTEPDYEQYF. The CDR3 DNA reads as TGTGCCAGCAGCTCCCGGGGAAGAACAGAACCAGACTACGAGCAGTACTTC. Together with reference TRBV11-2 and TRBJ2-7, the CDR3 gives the full variable domain: EAGVAQSPRYKIIEKRQSVAFWCNPISGHATLYWYQQILGQGPKLLIQFQNNGVVDDSQLPKDRFSAERLKGVDSTLKIQPAKLEDSAVYLCASSSRGRTEPDYEQYFGPGTRLTVT.

This clonotype appeared a few times. The chain links TRBV12-3 or TRBV12-4 to TRBJ2-1; TRBD2 agrees at 8 bases. The CDR3 is made up of 13 amino acids. Trimming cost V 6 bases and J 8 bases; bases outside gene matches: 6. The CDR3 DNA follows: TGTGCCAGCAGCCTGAGCGGGAGTGATGAGCAGTTCTTC. Translation gives CASSLSGSDEQFF.

A few counts support this clonotype. This chain links TRBV12-5 with TRBJ2-7, with D unresolved. CDR1 and CDR2 from the germline V gene are LGHNT and FRNRAP. The V end lost 3 bases, the J end lost 0 bases, and 15 bases lay between the germline ends. The CDR3 length is 16 residues. The DNA for the CDR3 is TGTGCTAGTGGTTTTTCTTGGGCGGTGAGCTCCTACGAGCAGTACTTC. Its protein is CASGFSWAVSSYEQYF.

The V gene is TRBV29-1, the J gene TRBJ1-1; no firm D call. The CDR3 runs to 11 residues. Deletions cut 5 bases from V and 2 bases from J, with 6 bases between. Per the germline V gene, CDR1 is SQVTM and CDR2 is ANQGSEA. CDR3 region: CSVYPNTEAFF. The CDR3 DNA sequence: TGCAGCGTTTACCCCAACACTGAAGCTTTCTTT. Variable domain in full (rest from reference TRBV29-1 and TRBJ1-1): SAVISQKPSRDICQRGTSLTIQCQVDSQVTMMFWYRQQPGQSLTLIATANQGSEATYESGFVIDKFPISRPNLTFSTLTVSNMSPEDSSIYLCSVYPNTEAFFGQGTRLTVV.

This clonotype was counted at least ten times. The chain carries TRBV12-3 or TRBV12-4 and TRBJ1-4, with D possibly TRBD1 on 5 matching bases. Trimming took off 2 bases at V and 5 bases at J, with 9 bases between the two ends. This CDR3 comprises 14 residues. In DNA form, the CDR3 reads TGTGCCAGCAGTTTACCAGGGCAGAATGAAAAACTGTTTTTT. Translation gives CASSLPGQNEKLFF.

The chain links TRBV5-5 to TRBJ2-7; 10 positions agree with TRBD2. This CDR3 comprises 21 residues. The trim removed 6 bases at V and 2 bases at J, leaving 26 bases unmatched. From germline, CDR1 is SGHKS and CDR2 YYEKEE (reference sequence). This CDR3 is CASIFRSSWASGSFLTYEQYV. CDR3 in DNA: TGTGCCAGCATCTTCAGGTCCTCATGGGCTAGCGGGAGTTTCCTCACCTACGAGCAGTACGTC.

This clonotype was seen many times. The rearrangement joins TRBV20-1 to TRBJ2-3; 8 nucleotides agree with TRBD2. In germline, CDR1 is DFQATT, CDR2 SNEGSKA (reference sequence). Trimming at V came to 4 bases and at J to 1 base, leaving 19 bases not matched to a gene. The CDR3 is made up of 19 amino acids. The CDR3 protein is CSATDRFSGEPMGTDTQYF. As DNA, the CDR3 is TGCAGTGCTACCGACCGATTTAGCGGGGAGCCAATGGGCACAGATACGCAGTATTTT.

This sequence joins TRBV9 and TRBJ2-1, with 13 bases identical to TRBD2. The CDR3 has 13 amino acids. Germline loops: CDR1 SGDLS, CDR2 YYNGEE. V lost 3 bases, J lost 12 bases, and 3 bases stayed unmatched. The CDR3 nucleotides are TGTGCCAGCAGCGGACTAGCGGGAGGCGGGCAGTTCTTC. Its protein is CASSGLAGGGQFF.

The table lists this clonotype with many counts. The rearrangement joins TRBV5-1 to TRBJ2-4; D unresolved. The CDR3 has 14 residues. In germline, CDR1 is SGHRS, CDR2 YFSETQ. V lost 4 bases and J lost 0, with 8 bases in between. The CDR3 coding sequence is TGCGCCAGCAGCCCGACACTAGCCAAAAACATTCAGTACTTC. This encodes CASSPTLAKNIQYF.

This clonotype came up a few times. The V call is TRBV20-1, the J call TRBJ1-2, with D perhaps TRBD1 (5 bases). Germline assignment: CDR1 DFQATT and CDR2 SNEGSKA (reference sequence). This CDR3 has 14 residues. The V end was cut by 1 base, the J end by 7 bases, with 16 bases between. The CDR3 reads CSARGVGPGGGYTF. In DNA form, the CDR3 reads TGCAGTGCTAGAGGGGTAGGACCGGGGGGTGGCTACACCTTC.

J is TRBJ2-7 and V is TRBV6-5, with TRBD1 as a possible D gene (6 bases). The CDR3 contains 15 residues. V lost 8 bases and J 1 base, leaving 18 bases between the germline ends. The V gene's germline CDR1 is MNHEY and CDR2 SVGAGI. The CDR3 coding sequence is TGTGCCAGCCAGGACAGAAACTATCCTTCCTACGAGCAGTACTTC. Translating it yields CASQDRNYPSYEQYF.

The table lists this clonotype with a few counts. The genes are TRBV12-3 or TRBV12-4 and TRBJ1-2; D perhaps matches TRBD1 (6 bases). The CDR3 runs to 15 residues. The V and J ends lost 5 bases and 4 bases respectively, with 17 bases between them. CDR3 in DNA: TGTGCCAGCAGTCCCCCTCTGACAGGATCCTATGGCTACACCTTC. Translated, it gives CASSPPLTGSYGYTF.

The table lists this clonotype with many counts. The chain recombines TRBV20-1 with TRBJ2-1; 7 bases agree with TRBD2. The junction had 18 bases not matched to a gene; V was cut back by 6 bases and J by 7 bases. This CDR3 has 16 residues. The germline CDR1 and CDR2 sequences are DFQATT and SNEGSKA (reference sequence). The CDR3 reads CSASRRERSSLNEQFF. The CDR3 DNA sequence: TGCAGTGCAAGCCGGCGGGAGCGGTCCTCATTAAATGAGCAGTTCTTC.

This clonotype was detected only a few times. The gene calls are TRBV5-5 and TRBJ2-5; D is perhaps TRBD1 or TRBD2 (6 bases each). Germline CDR1 reads SGHKS; CDR2 reads YYEKEE (reference sequence). Trimming shortened V by 5 bases and J by 5 bases, and 16 bases separated the two germline ends. This CDR3 contains 14 residues. For the CDR3, the DNA is TGTGCCAGCAGGCCATTTCGAGGGGGGGAGACCCAGTACTTC. Encoded protein: CASRPFRGGETQYF.

The rearrangement links TRBV5-1 to TRBJ1-2, with a weak D call TRBD1 (5 bases). CDR1 is SGHRS, CDR2 YFSETQ, per germline. The CDR3 is 15 residues long. V lost 4 bases and J 0 bases, leaving 13 bases between the germline ends. CDR3 nucleotides: TGCGCCAGCAGCCCCGGAGACAGAGCTAACTATGGCTACACCTTC. Its protein product is CASSPGDRANYGYTF.

This clonotype was found a few times. This chain links TRBV5-1 with TRBJ1-1; no firm D call. The CDR3 spans 12 residues. Germline CDR1 reads SGHRS; CDR2 reads YFSETQ. The V end was cut by 1 base, the J end by 7 bases, with 8 bases between. Here the CDR3 reads CASSLYGGEAFF. CDR3 coding DNA: TGCGCCAGCAGCTTGTATGGTGGTGAAGCTTTCTTT.